This note documents a single T cell receptor beta chain sequence. Given a much more abundant clone one base away, this may be a read error. This sample is drawn from a study of immune heterogeneity within non-small cell lung tumors. It was with 32 V and 13 J primers that multiplex PCR amplified TCR beta CDR3. TCRdb re-derived calls from the multiplex PCR reads in MiXCR, one entry per CDR3 protein. The repertoire includes 20,000 to 25,000 distinct CDR3 sequences, over 25% of them detected once, and more than 4% sits in the top ten. CDR1 and CDR2 from the germline V gene are MDHEN and SYDVKM. The CDR3 has 11 amino acids. V lost 7 bases to trimming and J lost 2 bases, with 5 bases between them. Template material for each sample was 500 to 650 ng of bulk tumor genomic DNA. Several biopsies per primary tumor were taken during surgery, spaced as far apart as possible. Patients had untreated, newly diagnosed non-small cell lung cancer and underwent curative surgery. Surgery with curative intent was being performed on the donors, who were newly diagnosed non-small cell lung cancer patients.

This TCR was recovered from a man between 35 and 55 years old with non-small cell lung cancer. The V and J genes are TRBV28 and TRBJ1-2, with D tentatively TRBD1 (5 bases). Sample: lung tumor tissue. Here the CDR3 reads CASKGNYGYTF. The CDR3 DNA sequence: TGTGCCAGCAAGGGGAACTATGGCTACACCTTC.